The 18 T cell receptor beta chains listed next were all sequenced from one sample in a study of graft-versus-host responses after intestinal transplantation. The antigens of these receptors remain unknown. Generated by immunoSEQ multiplex PCR, the TCRdb table keeps only in-frame clones and is missing some. The repertoire holds about 120,000 clones, 95% seen once, with 2.5% to 3.5% in the top ten. The input for sequencing was unstimulated CD8+ T cells sorted from spleen or lymph node cells, taken before intestinal transplant. These receptors all come from a human donor who received an intestinal transplant.

The rearrangement links TRBV28 to TRBJ2-3; 7 positions agree with TRBD1. J was trimmed by 5 bases and V by 4 bases; bases with no gene match: 3. CDR1 is MDHEN, CDR2 SYDVKM, per germline. CDR3 length: 13 residues. The CDR3 loop is CASSSRQGDTQYF. CDR3 bases: TGTGCCAGCAGTTCCCGACAGGGAGATACGCAGTATTTT.

J is TRBJ1-5 and V is TRBV4-1; the D is unclear. Trimming took 4 bases from V and 4 from J, leaving 5 bases between them. Per the germline V gene, CDR1 is MGHRA and CDR2 is YSYEKL. The CDR3 runs to 12 residues. CDR3 DNA sequence: TGCGCCAGCAGCCGGGGAAATCAGCCCCAGCATTTT. It specifies CASSRGNQPQHF.

The rearrangement uses TRBV4-3 and TRBJ2-7, with D unclear. The V gene lost 0 bases and the J gene lost 1 base, with 13 bases spanning the gap. This CDR3 comprises 16 residues. CDR1 and CDR2 (germline): LGHNA, YSLEER. CDR3 bases: TGCGCCAGCAGCCAAGACCAAACGGCTCTTTCCTACGAGCAGTACTTC. It specifies CASSQDQTALSYEQYF.

This chain links TRBV28 with TRBJ2-7; D is perhaps TRBD1 (5 bases). Germline CDR1 MDHEN, CDR2 SYDVKM. Deletions cut 3 bases from V and 0 bases from J, with 15 bases between. The CDR3 length is 16 residues. The DNA of the CDR3 is TGTGCCAGCAGTTTTGGGCCAGGGTCCAACTCCTACGAGCAGTACTTC. This gives the protein CASSFGPGSNSYEQYF.

The rearrangement uses TRBV19 and TRBJ2-5; D unresolved. Per germline, CDR1 LNHDA and CDR2 SQIVND (reference sequence). The CDR3 is 14 amino acids. Trimming left V 5 bases short and J 0 bases short, with 10 bases between. CDR3 loop: CASSPYIDQETQYF. The CDR3, as DNA: TGTGCCAGTAGTCCTTACATAGACCAAGAGACCCAGTACTTC.

The chain has TRBV5-6 and TRBJ2-1; no definite D call. Trimming shortened V by 2 bases and J by 7 bases, and 10 bases separated the two germline ends. CDR1 and CDR2 (germline): SGHDT, YYEEEE. This CDR3 has 13 amino acids. The CDR3 is CASSFSLTNEQFF. CDR3 nucleotide sequence: TGTGCCAGCAGCTTCAGCCTCACGAATGAGCAGTTCTTC.

The chain couples TRBV28 to TRBJ2-7; D remains ambiguous. The CDR3 has 12 amino acids. V was clipped by 3 bases and J by 6 bases, with 9 bases between them. Germline CDR1 and CDR2: MDHEN and SYDVKM. CDR3 sequence: CASSLGSSEQYF. For the CDR3, the DNA is TGTGCCAGCAGTTTGGGTTCGTCCGAGCAGTACTTC.

The gene calls are TRBV19 and TRBJ1-1, with TRBD1 as a possible D gene (5 bases). Germline loops: CDR1 LNHDA, CDR2 SQIVND (reference sequence). The CDR3 runs to 14 residues. V was shortened by 6 bases and J by 5 bases, with 16 bases between the two germline ends. For the CDR3, the DNA is TGTGCCAGTAGCCTCTTTGGCGGGGGTACTGAAGCTTTCTTT. Encoded protein: CASSLFGGGTEAFF.

The rearrangement links TRBV28 to TRBJ2-3; the match to TRBD2 covers 11 bases. Trimming cost V 10 bases and J 4 bases; bases outside gene matches: 7. Germline values: CDR1 MDHEN, CDR2 SYDVKM. CDR3 length: 14 residues. The CDR3 here is CATRSGRGPDTQYF. DNA for the CDR3: TGTGCCACCCGTAGCGGGAGGGGGCCAGATACGCAGTATTTT.

The chain recombines TRBV7-9 with TRBJ2-7; 8 bases are a match to TRBD2. CDR3 length: 13 amino acids. Trimming cost V 7 bases and J 5 bases; bases outside gene matches: 7. Germline CDR1 and CDR2: SEHNR and FQNEAQ (reference sequence). The CDR3: CASTRGGFDEQYF. Here the CDR3 DNA reads TGTGCCAGCACTCGGGGGGGCTTCGACGAGCAGTACTTC.

CDR3 sequence: CASSFTQRDYEQYF. CDR3 nucleotide sequence: TGTGCCAGCAGCTTCACTCAAAGGGACTACGAGCAGTACTTC. V is TRBV7-9 and J is TRBJ2-7; D ambiguous. Per the germline V gene, CDR1 is SEHNR and CDR2 is FQNEAQ (reference sequence). The CDR3 covers 14 residues. Trimming stripped 3 bases from V and 3 bases from J, with 12 bases between.

This clone was counted once. V is TRBV6-1 and J is TRBJ2-1; D ambiguous. The ends were cut back, 3 bases at V and 7 bases at J, with 4 bases in the middle. The CDR3 extends over 11 amino acids. The germline CDR1 and CDR2 sequences are MNHNS and SASEGT. The CDR3 nucleotides read TGTGCCAGCAGTGATGGGAATGAGCAGTTCTTC. It codes for CASSDGNEQFF.

The genes are TRBV30 and TRBJ2-7; no reliable D call. The CDR3 runs to 13 residues. Germline CDR1 is GTSNPN and CDR2 is SVGIG (reference sequence). Trimming cost V 2 bases and J 5 bases, with 13 bases left between them. The CDR3 DNA reads TGTGCCTGGAGTTTCGGACCCCGGGACGAGCAGTACTTC. It codes for CAWSFGPRDEQYF.

This chain connects TRBV6-4 to TRBJ2-5; D not certain. The J call may be wrong; the DNA end is better matched by TRBJ2-7. CDR3 size: 14 residues. Germline V CDR1 and CDR2: MRHNA, SNTAGT. This chain's CDR3 is CASSPYVGTYEQYF. CDR3 coding DNA: TGTGCCAGCAGTCCCTACGTGGGGACCTACGAGCAGTACTTC.

About this clone: One end of the junction fails to match germline, which may point to a read error. V gene TRBV15 combines with J gene TRBJ2-2; D is unclear. This CDR3 has 14 residues. Germline CDR1 LNHNV, CDR2 YYDKDF (reference sequence). The CDR3 region has the DNA TGTGCCACCAGTAGAGAGGAGTACACCGGGGAGCTGTTTTTT. Translating gives CATSREEYTGELFF.

This chain joins TRBV11-2 and TRBJ2-7; D is uncertain. CDR1 and CDR2 from the germline V gene are SGHAT and FQNNGV. V lost 1 base, J lost 5 bases, and 9 bases lay in between. The CDR3 has 13 amino acids. CDR3 coding DNA: TGTGCCAGCAGCTTAGGAGGAAGGAACGAGCAGTACTTC. It codes for CASSLGGRNEQYF.

The chain is built from TRBV10-3 and TRBJ2-3, with D tentatively TRBD2 (6 bases). The V end was cut by 4 bases, the J end by 2 bases, with 19 bases between. The germline V gene has CDR1 ENHRY and CDR2 SYGVKD. CDR3 size: 17 residues. CDR3 sequence (DNA): TGTGCCATCAGTGGGAGGGAAGGGCCCTTTGCCACAGATACGCAGTATTTT. Protein sequence: CAISGREGPFATDTQYF.

V and J are TRBV7-9 and TRBJ1-1; TRBD1 aligns across 11 bases. The CDR3 consists of 17 residues. In germline, CDR1 is SEHNR, CDR2 FQNEAQ (reference sequence). V was pared by 5 bases and J by 1 base, with 9 bases of the junction left unmatched. CDR3: CASSLDRGPRGNTEAFF. CDR3 bases: TGTGCCAGCAGCCTGGACAGGGGGCCGCGGGGGAACACTGAAGCTTTCTTT.